Shown below are 14 T cell receptor beta chains from a single sample sequenced in a study of blood T cell repertoires in COVID-19. Here immunoSEQ multiplex PCR was the method, and the copy in TCRdb shows in-frame clones only, minus some. The sample lists some 100,000 clones, just over 85% occurring once. Specimen: peripheral blood. These receptors originate from a human donor in a cohort sampled during active COVID-19.

This clone occurred a few times. The chain joins TRBV2 to TRBJ1-5; D perhaps matches TRBD1 (5 bases). CDR1 SNHLY and CDR2 FYNNEI come from the germline V gene. Trimming stripped 6 bases from V and 0 bases from J, with 12 bases between. The CDR3 totals 15 residues. The CDR3 sequence: CASRTGPYSNQPQHF. CDR3 DNA: TGTGCCAGCAGAACAGGACCTTATAGCAATCAGCCCCAGCATTTT.

A single count supports this clone. The chain links TRBV6-2 or TRBV6-3 to TRBJ2-3; D possibly corresponds to TRBD2 (6 bases). V was trimmed by 4 bases and J by 2 bases, leaving 16 bases between them. The CDR3 extends over 16 amino acids. CDR1 and CDR2 from the germline V gene are MNHEY and SVGEGT. CDR3 sequence reads: CASSFMGGVDTDTQYF. In DNA, the CDR3 is TGTGCCAGCAGTTTTATGGGCGGGGTGGACACAGATACGCAGTATTTT.

The chain recombines TRBV6-2 or TRBV6-3 with TRBJ1-1, with D unclear. The CDR3 spans 16 residues. Trimming removed 0 bases from V and 8 bases from J, with 19 bases in between. The germline gives CDR1 MNHEY, CDR2 SVGEGT. CDR3: CASSYSRVRARLEAFF. Written as DNA, the CDR3 is TGTGCCAGCAGTTACTCGCGGGTCCGGGCTCGCCTAGAAGCTTTCTTT.

The rearrangement links TRBV19 to TRBJ2-1, with 9 bases identical to TRBD2. Trimming at V came to 3 bases and at J to 4 bases, leaving 1 base not matched to a gene. This CDR3 is built from 14 residues. Germline V gene lookup returns CDR1 LNHDA and CDR2 SQIVND (reference sequence). The CDR3 region has the DNA TGTGCCAGTAGTATCACTAGCGGGTACAATGAGCAGTTCTTC. Protein sequence: CASSITSGYNEQFF.

The J gene is TRBJ1-2, the V gene TRBV20-1; D may be TRBD1 (6 bases). This CDR3 spans 11 amino acids. V was trimmed by 6 bases and J by 6 bases, leaving 11 bases between them. The germline V gene has CDR1 DFQATT and CDR2 SNEGSKA (reference sequence). The CDR3: CSARTVDGYTF. In DNA, the CDR3 is TGCAGTGCGAGGACAGTTGATGGCTACACCTTC.

This rearrangement joins TRBV29-1 to TRBJ2-5, with 8 nucleotides matching TRBD1. The CDR3 totals 14 residues. Germline V gene lookup returns CDR1 SQVTM and CDR2 ANQGSEA. Trimming removed 7 bases from V and 2 bases from J; junction bases left unmatched: 9. CDR3 sequence (DNA): TGCAGCGCCGCCTGGGGGGACAGGCAAGAGACCCAGTACTTC. Protein product: CSAAWGDRQETQYF.

This clone was seen only a few times. The chain has TRBV4-1 and TRBJ2-7, with D maybe TRBD2 (5 bases). The germline V gene encodes CDR1 MGHRA and CDR2 YSYEKL. The CDR3 length is 14 residues. The V and J ends lost 7 bases and 2 bases respectively, with 15 bases between them. CDR3 loop: CASKPNLGAYEQYF. CDR3 sequence (DNA): TGCGCCAGCAAACCTAATTTGGGAGCCTACGAGCAGTACTTC.

The chain is built from TRBV28 and TRBJ2-7; TRBD1 aligns across 12 bases. V gave up 4 bases and J gave up 7 bases; unmatched junction bases: 8. CDR3 length: 15 amino acids. Germline values: CDR1 MDHEN, CDR2 SYDVKM. The CDR3 protein is CASSSPGQGAGEQYF. In nucleotides, the CDR3 is TGTGCCAGCAGTTCCCCGGGACAGGGGGCAGGGGAGCAGTACTTC. The complete variable domain, with remaining parts taken from reference TRBV28 and TRBJ2-7, reads DVKVTQSSRYLVKRTGEKVFLECVQDMDHENMFWYRQDPGLGLRLIYFSYDVKMKEKGDIPEGYSVSREKKERFSLILESASTNQTSMYLCASSSPGQGAGEQYFGPGTRLTVT.

This clone was detected a few times. The V call is TRBV25-1, the J call TRBJ1-6, with 7 bases matching TRBD1. Trimming cost V 2 bases and J 7 bases; bases outside gene matches: 2. Germline V gene lookup returns CDR1 MGHDK and CDR2 SYGVNS. This CDR3 comprises 14 residues. In DNA form, the CDR3 reads TGTGCCAGCAGTGAACCCAGGGGGAATTCACCCCTCCACTTT. This encodes CASSEPRGNSPLHF.

The chain couples TRBV28 to TRBJ2-2; D call uncertain. This CDR3 comprises 12 residues. The germline CDR1 and CDR2 sequences are MDHEN and SYDVKM. With 5 bases removed from V and 3 bases from J, the gap between germline ends came to 4 bases. The CDR3 loop is CASSLYTGELFF. The DNA of the CDR3 is TGTGCCAGCAGTCTGTACACCGGGGAGCTGTTTTTT.

The chain employs TRBV6-5 and TRBJ2-5, with a possible D match to TRBD2 (5 bases). There are 14 residues in the CDR3. Germline V CDR1 and CDR2: MNHEY, SVGAGI. The V gene lost 0 bases and the J gene lost 5 bases, with 10 bases spanning the gap. For the CDR3, the DNA is TGTGCCAGCAGTTACTCGTCAGGAGGCGAGACCCAGTACTTC. Translating it yields CASSYSSGGETQYF.

The V gene is TRBV5-1, the J gene TRBJ1-6; the D gene is possibly TRBD1 (5 bases). The CDR3 is 13 residues long. Per germline, CDR1 SGHRS and CDR2 YFSETQ. V lost 3 bases and J 10 bases, leaving 11 bases between the germline ends. The CDR3 region is CASSSNSGSPLHF. The CDR3, as DNA: TGCGCCAGCAGCTCAAATTCAGGGTCACCCCTCCACTTT.

The rearrangement uses TRBV11-2 and TRBJ1-1; D gene unclear. V dropped 5 bases and J dropped 1 base, with 8 bases sitting between them. Germline values: CDR1 SGHAT, CDR2 FQNNGV. This CDR3 is 13 amino acids long. The CDR3 DNA reads TGTGCCAGCAGCCCCCGACAGAACACTGAAGCTTTCTTT. It yields the protein CASSPRQNTEAFF.

The chain couples TRBV27 to TRBJ1-4; D ambiguous. Trimming stripped 5 bases from V and 8 bases from J, with 9 bases between. From germline, CDR1 is MNHEY and CDR2 SMNVEV (reference sequence). This CDR3 is built from 12 residues. The CDR3 DNA is TGTGCCAGCAGTGCGGCGGGGGAAAAACTGTTTTTT. Its translation is CASSAAGEKLFF.